This passage covers 7 T cell receptor beta chains from one sample sequenced in a study of control samples from healthy donors and cancer patients. Repertoires were generated with immunoSEQ multiplex PCR, while TCRdb's copy carries only in-frame clones and drops some. This table has 95,000 to 150,000 clones, roughly nine tenths appearing once. Sequenced material: blood. These TCRs come from a man between 45 and 60 years old in good health.

Written as DNA, the CDR3 is TGCGCCAGCAGCATACAGGGGACGAACACTGAAGCTTTCTTT. Residues: CASSIQGTNTEAFF. The genes are TRBV5-1 and TRBJ1-1; 7 bases are a match to TRBD1. Germline CDR1 reads SGHRS; CDR2 reads YFSETQ. The CDR3 has 14 residues. Losses at the gene ends were 4 bases for V and 1 base for J; bases not matched to a gene: 4. Together with reference TRBV5-1 and TRBJ1-1, the CDR3 gives the full variable domain: KAGVTQTPRYLIKTRGQQVTLSCSPISGHRSVSWYQQTPGQGLQFLFEYFSETQRNKGNFPGRFSGRQFSNSRSEMNVSTLELGDSALYLCASSIQGTNTEAFFGQGTRLTVV.

V usage is TRBV9 and J usage is TRBJ1-1; perhaps TRBD1 as D (6 bases). Germline loops: CDR1 SGDLS, CDR2 YYNGEE. With 0 bases removed from V and 1 base from J, the gap between germline ends came to 10 bases. This CDR3 is built from 15 residues. The CDR3, as DNA: TGTGCCAGCAGCGTAGGGACAGCCTCGAACACTGAAGCTTTCTTT. Protein: CASSVGTASNTEAFF.

The CDR3 DNA follows: TGTGCCAGCAGCTACAGGGGGAAGAGTGGCATTCAGTACTTC. Its translation is CASSYRGKSGIQYF. The chain joins TRBV7-6 to TRBJ2-4; 8 bases align to TRBD1. The V segment lost 4 bases and the J segment 9 bases; nucleotides outside the gene matches: 8. CDR1 is SGHVS, CDR2 FNYEAQ, per germline. The CDR3 contains 14 residues.

This clone appeared a single time. The J gene is TRBJ1-1, the V gene TRBV24-1; a weak D match, TRBD1 (6 bases). V was trimmed by 2 bases and J by 3 bases, leaving 9 bases between them. The CDR3 has 14 residues. The germline V gene has CDR1 KGHDR and CDR2 SFDVKD. In DNA, the CDR3 is TGTGCCACCAGTGATTCCGGGGGGCACACTGAAGCTTTCTTT. Its translation: CATSDSGGHTEAFF.

This chain joins TRBV5-1 and TRBJ2-7; D might be TRBD1 (5 bases). V lost 0 bases and J 5 bases, leaving 12 bases between the germline ends. Germline V gene lookup returns CDR1 SGHRS and CDR2 YFSETQ. The CDR3 length is 14 residues. The CDR3 coding sequence is TGCGCCAGCAGCTTGGGGCAGGGTGTAAACGAGCAGTACTTC. This encodes CASSLGQGVNEQYF.

The genes are TRBV7-9 and TRBJ2-1; 7 bases match TRBD1. Germline assignment: CDR1 SEHNR and CDR2 FQNEAQ (reference sequence). The CDR3 runs 16 residues. The junction had 10 bases not matched to a gene; V was cut back by 5 bases and J by 3 bases. The CDR3 sequence is CASSPPEGAGYNEQFF. For the CDR3, the DNA is TGTGCCAGCAGCCCGCCAGAGGGGGCTGGCTACAATGAGCAGTTCTTC.

The chain joins TRBV27 to TRBJ2-3; 8 nucleotides agree with TRBD2. Germline V CDR1 and CDR2: MNHEY, SMNVEV (reference sequence). With V trimmed by 2 bases and J by 5 bases, 12 bases remained unmatched. The CDR3 spans 17 residues. The CDR3, as DNA: TGTGCCAGCAGTTTAAGCGGGACGGGGGGGGCTGGAGATACGCAGTATTTT. It yields the protein CASSLSGTGGAGDTQYF.